The 15 T cell receptor beta chains in this list originate from one sample, sequenced in a study of CD8+CD57+ T cells in acquired aplastic anemia. TCR beta VDJ and CDR3 profiling used genomic DNA as template. A single record per CDR3 protein comes from TCRdb applying MiXCR to the reads. Among 250,000 to 350,000 distinct CDR3 sequences, around three fifths were seen once, and the ten largest hold 7% to 9%. Material: sorted CD4+, CD8+, or CD8+CD57+ T cells (not recorded which) from PBMCs. Every receptor here comes from a human donor with severe aplastic anemia or a healthy control (not recorded which).

This clonotype was seen ten or more times. CDR3 sequence: CASSLTGRLSSYNSPLHF. In DNA form, the CDR3 reads TGTGCCAGCAGTCTTACGGGACGGCTAAGCTCCTATAATTCACCCCTCCACTTT. The chain is built from TRBV6-5 and TRBJ1-6; possibly TRBD1 for D (5 bases). V was cut by 5 bases and J by 0 bases, with 17 bases left in between. Germline V CDR1 and CDR2: MNHEY, SVGAGI. The CDR3 covers 18 residues.

The rearrangement joins TRBV2 to TRBJ1-5; TRBD1 is a possible D gene (5 bases). In germline, CDR1 is SNHLY, CDR2 FYNNEI. V shed 1 base and J shed 3 bases, with 10 bases lying between them. The CDR3 consists of 15 residues. The DNA for the CDR3 is TGTGCCAGCAGTGAAGGAGGGGTCTACAATCAGCCCCAGCATTTT. This encodes CASSEGGVYNQPQHF. Together with reference TRBV2 and TRBJ1-5, the CDR3 gives the full variable domain: EPEVTQTPSHQVTQMGQEVILRCVPISNHLYFYWYRQILGQKVEFLVSFYNNEISEKSEIFDDQFSVERPDGSNFTLKIRSTKLEDSAMYFCASSEGGVYNQPQHFGDGTRLSIL.

This clonotype was picked up a small number of times. The chain recombines TRBV7-9 with TRBJ2-1; the match to TRBD2 covers 7 bases. CDR1 is SEHNR, CDR2 FQNEAQ, per germline (reference sequence). V lost 7 bases and J lost 7; bases outside the gene matches: 16. This CDR3 is 16 amino acids long. The CDR3: CASTHHSAGALNEQFF. The CDR3 bases are TGTGCCAGCACCCATCATAGTGCGGGAGCGCTTAATGAGCAGTTCTTC. The full variable domain, with the rest looked up from reference TRBV7-9 and TRBJ2-1, is DTGVSQNPRHKITKRGQNVTFRCDPISEHNRLYWYRQTLGQGPEFLTYFQNEAQLEKSRLLSDRFSAERPKGSFSTLEIQRTEQGDSAMYLCASTHHSAGALNEQFFGPGTRLTVL.

This clonotype was observed a single time. Relative to the germline gene, one junction end is altered; a read error may explain this. Here the CDR3 DNA reads TGTGCCAGCAGTACCGGGACTAGCTTGTCCTACGAGCAGCACTTC. Translating gives CASSTGTSLSYEQHF. The V and J genes are TRBV12-3 or TRBV12-4 and TRBJ2-7, with TRBD2 matching 9 bases. This CDR3 has 15 amino acids.

Many counts were recorded for this clonotype. The J gene is TRBJ1-5, the V gene TRBV18, with a weak D call TRBD1 (5 bases). Germline CDR1 and CDR2: KGHSH and LQKENI. V lost 2 bases and J 5 bases, leaving 13 bases between the germline ends. The CDR3 consists of 15 residues. Written as DNA, the CDR3 is TGTGCCAGCTCACCAAGAAACGGGGCTGATCAGCCCCAGCATTTT. As protein: CASSPRNGADQPQHF.

There are a few counts of this clonotype. This chain links TRBV7-2 with TRBJ1-2; D is perhaps TRBD1 (5 bases). Trimming removed 1 base from V and 7 bases from J, with 16 bases in between. This CDR3 is 15 amino acids long. The germline gives CDR1 SGHTA, CDR2 FQGNSA. CDR3 loop: CASSLGWSQRGGYTF. The CDR3 DNA is TGTGCCAGCAGCTTAGGTTGGTCTCAAAGGGGTGGCTACACCTTC.

This chain links TRBV20-1 with TRBJ2-7, with 9 bases lining up with TRBD1. Trimming removed 5 bases from V and 0 bases from J; junction bases left unmatched: 8. In germline, CDR1 is DFQATT, CDR2 SNEGSKA (reference sequence). The length of the CDR3 is 15 residues. CDR3 amino acids: CSAPDRGTSSYEQYF. The CDR3 DNA is TGCAGTGCTCCCGACAGGGGGACGAGCTCCTACGAGCAGTACTTC.

This clonotype was seen a handful of times. The chain combines TRBV24-1 with TRBJ2-5, with 7 bases that match TRBD1. This CDR3 contains 14 residues. The V and J ends lost 2 bases and 5 bases, in that order; junction bases with no gene match: 4. Germline V lookup: CDR1 KGHDR, CDR2 SFDVKD. CDR3: CATSDWNRGETQYF. DNA for the CDR3: TGTGCCACCAGTGATTGGAACAGGGGTGAGACCCAGTACTTC.

This clonotype was detected a few times. J is TRBJ2-5 and V is TRBV19; 11 bases map to TRBD2. Per the germline V gene, CDR1 is LNHDA and CDR2 is SQIVND (reference sequence). V lost 6 bases, J lost 11 bases, and 11 bases stayed unmatched. The CDR3 has 14 amino acids. CDR3: CASSSTSGTGTQYF. The CDR3 DNA follows: TGTGCCAGTAGCTCGACTAGCGGGACGGGGACTCAGTACTTC. Full variable domain (outside the CDR3, taken from reference TRBV19 and TRBJ2-5): DGGITQSPKYLFRKEGQNVTLSCEQNLNHDAMYWYRQDPGQGLRLIYYSQIVNDFQKGDIAEGYSVSREKKESFPLTVTSAQKNPTAFYLCASSSTSGTGTQYFGPGTRLLVL.

This clonotype was detected ten times or more. The chain has TRBV12-3 or TRBV12-4 and TRBJ1-2; unclear D gene. The CDR3 is 15 amino acids. V lost 6 bases to trimming and J lost 7 bases, with 21 bases between them. Written as DNA, the CDR3 is TGTGCCAGCAGGCTTTCCGGGGAATCTTTAAGTGGCTACACCTTC. This codes for CASRLSGESLSGYTF.

The J gene is TRBJ2-1, the V gene TRBV2; no reliable D call. The V end lost 9 bases, the J end lost 14 bases, and 8 bases lay between the germline ends. The V gene's germline CDR1 is SNHLY and CDR2 FYNNEI. The CDR3 is made up of 8 amino acids. The CDR3 loop is CASGKEFF. CDR3 nucleotides: TGTGCCAGTGGGAAGGAGTTCTTC.

This clonotype was seen once. V gene TRBV7-9 combines with J gene TRBJ2-3; D might be TRBD2 (6 bases). The CDR3 is 14 amino acids. Looked up from germline, CDR1 is SEHNR and CDR2 is FQNEAQ (reference sequence). Between the trimmed V and J ends, which lost 5 bases and 4 bases, there was a span of 13 bases. CDR3 region: CASSRSGLADTQYF. The CDR3 bases are TGTGCCAGCAGCAGAAGCGGGCTGGCAGATACGCAGTATTTT.

This clonotype was counted only a few times. The V gene is TRBV7-3, the J gene TRBJ2-5, with D unresolved. V lost 2 bases and J lost 13, with 8 bases in between. The CDR3 runs 10 residues. CDR1 SGHTA and CDR2 FQGTGA come from the germline V gene. CDR3: CASSLETWYF. The CDR3 nucleotides read TGTGCCAGCAGCTTAGAAACTTGGTACTTC.

The chain joins TRBV2 to TRBJ2-5, with D unclear. V was trimmed by 4 bases and J by 4 bases, leaving 7 bases between them. CDR3 size: 12 residues. Germline lookup yields CDR1 SNHLY and CDR2 FYNNEI. The chain's CDR3 is CASSVRGETQYF. The CDR3 coding sequence is TGTGCCAGCAGTGTCCGCGGAGAGACCCAGTACTTC.

The V call is TRBV10-3, the J call TRBJ1-5, with D unclear. Deletions cut 10 bases from V and 4 bases from J, with 17 bases between. Germline V lookup: CDR1 ENHRY, CDR2 SYGVKD. The CDR3 has 14 residues. This CDR3 is CASRKGPENQPQHF. DNA of the CDR3: TGTGCCAGCCGGAAGGGCCCGGAAAATCAGCCCCAGCATTTT.